Each of the 4 T cell receptor beta chains below was sequenced from the same sample in a study of glioma-infiltrating T cells. TCR alpha and beta CDR3 regions were amplified from RNA using iRepertoire nested multiplex PCR. TCRdb redid the calling of the multiplex PCR reads with MiXCR, one entry per CDR3 protein. The repertoire includes 160,000 or so distinct CDR3 sequences, around 42% of them detected once, and roughly 5.2% sits in the top ten. Sequenced sample: glioma tissue, nonneoplastic brain tissue, or PBMCs (not recorded which). The origin of the receptors is a human donor with low-grade glioma or glioblastoma, undergoing nonglioma brain surgery, or in good health (not recorded which).

V and J are TRBV18 and TRBJ1-1; D gene unclear. This CDR3 spans 13 amino acids. Germline CDR1 reads KGHSH; CDR2 reads LQKENI. The V and J ends lost 5 bases and 3 bases respectively, with 10 bases between them. CDR3 in amino acids: CASSTLEDTEAFF. For the CDR3, the DNA is TGTGCCAGCTCAACGTTGGAGGACACTGAAGCTTTCTTT. Together with reference TRBV18 and TRBJ1-1, the CDR3 gives the full variable domain: NAGVMQNPRHLVRRRGQEARLRCSPMKGHSHVYWYRQLPEEGLKFMVYLQKENIIDESGMPKERFSAEFPKEGPSILRIQQVVRGDSAAYFCASSTLEDTEAFFGQGTRLTVV.

This clonotype occurred many times. V gene TRBV24-1 combines with J gene TRBJ2-5, with D maybe TRBD1 (5 bases). Between the trimmed V and J ends, which lost 3 bases and 3 bases, there was a span of 7 bases. The germline V gene encodes CDR1 KGHDR and CDR2 SFDVKD. The CDR3 consists of 13 residues. CDR3 DNA sequence: TGTGCCACCAGTGATGGACACAAAGAGACCCAGTACTTC. This encodes CATSDGHKETQYF.

With respect to this clonotype: A much larger clone sits a single nucleotide away, making a read error possible. The CDR3 region is CASSFEGETKYF. The DNA of the CDR3 is TGTGCCAGCAGTTTTGAGGGGGAGACCAAGTACTTC. The chain uses TRBV27 and TRBJ2-5; possible D gene TRBD1, 6 bases. CDR1 is MNHEY, CDR2 SMNVEV, per germline (reference sequence). CDR3 length: 12 amino acids.

Notes on this clonotype: The missing conserved phenylalanine or tryptophan at the end of this CDR3 makes a read error likely. The V and J genes are TRBV20-1 and TRBJ2-3; either TRBD1 or TRBD2 may fit D (5 bases each). Germline CDR1 reads DFQATT; CDR2 reads SNEGSKA (reference sequence). The CDR3 has 14 amino acids. V was cut by 5 bases and J by 2 bases, with 14 bases left in between. This chain's CDR3 is CSAQPSGPTDTQYL. CDR3 in DNA: TGCAGTGCTCAACCTTCGGGGCCCACAGATACGCAGTATTTA.